This record concerns one T cell receptor beta chain sequence. What it binds is unknown. The sample belongs to a study of Tregs in tolerant kidney transplant recipients. Study results and limitations: Expanding Tregs on activated donor B cells appeared to best identify donor-specific TCRbeta clones.

Repertoires were generated with immunoSEQ multiplex PCR, while TCRdb's copy carries only in-frame clones and drops some. The sample has roughly 68,000 clones, 65% to 85% seen once. CDR1 MNHEY and CDR2 SVGAGI come from the germline V gene. V dropped 2 bases and J dropped 2 bases, with 10 bases sitting between them. The CDR3 loop spans 15 amino acids. The source material was CD4+ T cells from blood. The chain couples TRBV6-5 to TRBJ1-3, with no clear D. This clonotype was sampled from a human donor in good health. DNA for the CDR3: TGTGCCAGCAGTTACACAACCGCCGCTGGAAACACCATATATTTT. It is translated as CASSYTTAAGNTIYF.